Sequencing of this T cell receptor (beta chain) was carried out in a study of T cells after yellow fever vaccination. Remarks on this clonotype: The antigen remains undetermined.

TCRdb analysed the 5' RACE reads with MiXCR anew, one entry per CDR3 protein. The table records some 340,000 distinct CDR3 sequences, around 11% of them present only once. This CDR3 region has 16 residues. Germline CDR1 and CDR2: SEHNR and FQNEAQ (reference sequence). Trimming removed 5 bases at V and 6 bases at J, with 21 bases between. Study outcomes and limitations: The booster saw the reappearance of most primary-vaccination clones (roughly 95% CD4, 88% CD8).

Specimen: CD4+ T cells sorted from PBMCs, collected 45 days after the yellow fever booster vaccination. The chain is built from TRBV7-9 and TRBJ2-3; possible D gene TRBD2, 5 bases. The receptor's source is a young man who received the YFV17D yellow fever vaccine. Here the CDR3 DNA reads TGTGCCAGCAGCAACGGAGGAGCGGCTTTGGGGGATACGCAGTATTTT. The encoded protein is CASSNGGAALGDTQYF.